These 27 T cell receptor beta chains originate from one sample sequenced in a study of vaccination effects on CD4 cells after COVID-19 (dated by TCRdb to between 2022 and 2023). After roughly 11 days of culture, CD4+ T cells were isolated with the EasySep CD4+ T cell isolation kit. Libraries were constructed by the immunoSEQ multiplex PCR assay. As stored in TCRdb, this immuneACCESS dataset retains in-frame rearrangements with V and J assigned. A fraction of the clones does not appear; measured against another copy, unresolved V genes explain less than half of the discrepancy, and the remainder lacks a known reason. In this sample the table shows roughly 60,000 clones, approximately 72% of which occur a single time. The ten largest clones represent 20% to 25% of the sample. These TCRs' antigens remain unknown. The sequenced sample was CD4+ T cells from PBMCs cultured without peptide, obtained before COVID-19 vaccination. These receptors were obtained from a human donor who had a prior SARS-CoV-2 infection.

This clone appeared once. The V gene is TRBV12-3 or TRBV12-4, the J gene TRBJ1-1; 8 positions agree with TRBD1. This CDR3 is built from 13 residues. The V segment lost 6 bases and the J segment 4 bases; nucleotides outside the gene matches: 4. The CDR3 protein is CASSLTGATEAFF. For the CDR3, the DNA is TGTGCCAGCAGCCTGACAGGGGCCACTGAAGCTTTCTTT.

The rearrangement uses TRBV5-1 and TRBJ2-1; 7 bases align to TRBD2. Germline V gene data show CDR1 as SGHRS and CDR2 as YFSETQ. This CDR3 is built from 15 residues. With V trimmed by 1 base and J by 5 bases, 6 bases remained unmatched. CDR3 sequence: CASSLMGGGNNEQFF. The CDR3 DNA sequence: TGCGCCAGCAGCTTGATGGGGGGGGGAAACAATGAGCAGTTCTTC.

This clone showed up just once. V and J are TRBV5-4 and TRBJ2-1, with D possibly TRBD2 on 5 matching bases. This CDR3 contains 13 residues. Germline CDR1 and CDR2: SGHNT and YYREEE (reference sequence). V was clipped by 4 bases and J by 8 bases, with 13 bases between them. As DNA, the CDR3 is TGTGCCAGCAGCCACGCATACGGGGATGAGCAGTTCTTC. Its translation is CASSHAYGDEQFF.

CDR3 sequence: CASSVGVEPGRDGYTF. In DNA form, the CDR3 reads TGCGCCAGCAGCGTAGGCGTGGAGCCGGGTAGGGATGGCTACACCTTC. The chain has TRBV4-3 and TRBJ1-2, with unresolved D. V lost 5 bases and J 6 bases, leaving 22 bases between the germline ends. Germline loops: CDR1 LGHNA, CDR2 YSLEER. The CDR3 has 16 amino acids.

V gene TRBV14 combines with J gene TRBJ1-2, with D possibly being TRBD1 (6 bases). Deletions cut 4 bases from V and 2 bases from J, with 8 bases between. This CDR3 has 13 amino acids. CDR1 is SGHDN and CDR2 is FVKESK in the germline V gene. The CDR3 coding sequence is TGTGCCAGCAGCCGGGGACAAAACTATGGCTACACCTTC. Its protein is CASSRGQNYGYTF.

This chain connects TRBV19 to TRBJ1-5, with D unresolved. Looked up from germline, CDR1 is LNHDA and CDR2 is SQIVND (reference sequence). The CDR3 is 13 residues long. V was shortened by 3 bases and J by 1 base, with 4 bases between the two germline ends. CDR3 DNA sequence: TGTGCCAGTAGTATCACCAGCAATCAGCCCCAGCATTTT. This codes for CASSITSNQPQHF.

In its sample, this clone was seen a few times. Germline is not matched at one junction end, which may reflect a read error. The chain carries TRBV7-7 and TRBJ1-5; 7 bases fit TRBD1. There are 16 residues in the CDR3. Looked up from germline, CDR1 is SSHAT and CDR2 is FNYEAQ (reference sequence). The CDR3 nucleotides are TGTGCTAGCAGCCCCCATCGAACAGGGGGCAATCAGCCCCAGCATTTT. It encodes CASSPHRTGGNQPQHF.

This chain joins TRBV7-8 and TRBJ1-5; TRBD1 might be the D (6 bases). This CDR3 is 14 amino acids long. The germline CDR1 and CDR2 sequences are SGHVS and FQNEAQ. V was shortened by 4 bases and J by 5 bases, with 12 bases between the two germline ends. Here the CDR3 DNA reads TGTGCCAGCAGCTGGACAAAGGGGGATCAGCCCCAGCATTTT. This encodes CASSWTKGDQPQHF.

The chain links TRBV29-1 to TRBJ1-4; 8 nucleotides line up with TRBD1. V dropped 4 bases and J dropped 7; count of bases not matched to a gene: 17. This CDR3 is 17 amino acids long. From germline, CDR1 is SQVTM and CDR2 ANQGSEA. Here the CDR3 DNA reads TGCAGCGTTGCCTACACGCCACCAGGGGGCCTAATTGAAAAACTGTTTTTT. It specifies CSVAYTPPGGLIEKLFF.

This clone was counted a few times. J is TRBJ1-1 and V is TRBV5-4; D may be TRBD1 (6 bases). CDR3 length: 14 residues. Trimming took 0 bases from V and 3 from J, leaving 9 bases between them. Per germline, CDR1 SGHNT and CDR2 YYREEE (reference sequence). This CDR3 is CASSLGQVYTEAFF. In DNA, the CDR3 is TGTGCCAGCAGCTTGGGACAGGTGTACACTGAAGCTTTCTTT.

The CDR3 loop reads CASSPTGVEAFF. In nucleotides, the CDR3 is TGTGCCAGCAGCCCAACAGGGGTGGAAGCTTTCTTT. The V gene is TRBV7-8, the J gene TRBJ1-1; 7 bases match TRBD1. The V gene end was trimmed by 5 bases and the J gene end by 8 bases; junction bases not matched to a gene: 5. Per the germline V gene, CDR1 is SGHVS and CDR2 is FQNEAQ. The CDR3 is 12 amino acids.

The chain has TRBV6-5 and TRBJ2-1, with 10 bases identical to TRBD2. Trimming removed 4 bases from V and 8 bases from J; junction bases left unmatched: 11. The length of the CDR3 is 16 residues. Germline CDR1 and CDR2: MNHEY and SVGAGI. Here the CDR3 DNA reads TGTGCCAGCAGTTCCCGGTGGAGCGGGAGGGAAGATGAGCAGTTCTTC. It translates to CASSSRWSGREDEQFF.

This chain uses TRBV6-1 with TRBJ1-1; D not resolved. The length of the CDR3 is 14 residues. The germline gives CDR1 MNHNS, CDR2 SASEGT. The V gene lost 3 bases and the J gene lost 0 bases, with 8 bases spanning the gap. In DNA, the CDR3 is TGTGCCAGCAGTGACCGGGCAGTGAACACTGAAGCTTTCTTT. It codes for CASSDRAVNTEAFF.

The sample holds a few counts of this clone. This CDR3 reads CASIKGLGEYEQYF. For the CDR3, the DNA is TGTGCCAGCATCAAGGGACTAGGGGAGTACGAGCAGTACTTC. The chain recombines TRBV28 with TRBJ2-7; TRBD2 matches 8 bases. This CDR3 has 14 residues. V was clipped by 7 bases and J by 4 bases; unmatched bases: 9. From germline, CDR1 is MDHEN and CDR2 SYDVKM.

The chain links TRBV6-5 to TRBJ1-1; TRBD1 matches at 8 bases. Germline assignment: CDR1 MNHEY and CDR2 SVGAGI. The CDR3 has 15 amino acids. V lost 5 bases, J lost 0 bases, and 5 bases stayed unmatched. CDR3 nucleotide sequence: TGTGCCAGCAGTCACCAGGGACAGGTGAACACTGAAGCTTTCTTT. Protein product: CASSHQGQVNTEAFF.

The chain combines TRBV5-6 with TRBJ1-1; D call uncertain. The V gene lost 3 bases and the J gene lost 0 bases, with 12 bases spanning the gap. There are 15 residues in the CDR3. Germline CDR1 and CDR2: SGHDT and YYEEEE. CDR3 protein: CASSSLVNLNTEAFF. The CDR3 region has the DNA TGTGCCAGCAGCTCCCTAGTAAATTTGAACACTGAAGCTTTCTTT.

The V gene is TRBV10-3, the J gene TRBJ1-5, with a tentative D call TRBD1 (6 bases). Trimming stripped 6 bases from V and 4 bases from J, with 10 bases between. Germline CDR1 ENHRY, CDR2 SYGVKD. CDR3 length: 13 residues. CDR3 in amino acids: CAIRIDRNQPQHF. CDR3 sequence (DNA): TGTGCCATCAGGATCGACAGGAATCAGCCCCAGCATTTT.

The CDR3: CASSPRDRGSGNTIYF. The CDR3 DNA sequence: TGTGCCAGCAGCCCACGGGACAGAGGCTCTGGAAACACCATATATTTT. The chain links TRBV7-8 to TRBJ1-3; 7 bases are shared with TRBD1. CDR1 is SGHVS and CDR2 is FQNEAQ in the germline V gene. The CDR3 consists of 16 residues. V shed 5 bases, J shed 0 bases, and the junction held 7 bases outside the gene matches.

V gene TRBV3-1 (or the pseudogene TRBV3-2) combines with J gene TRBJ2-2; the match to TRBD2 covers 10 bases. The trim removed 4 bases at V and 3 bases at J, leaving 8 bases unmatched. CDR3 length: 17 residues. Per the germline V gene, CDR1 is LGHDT and CDR2 is YNNKEL (reference sequence). The CDR3 reads CASSPIRLAGDTGELFF. The CDR3 coding sequence is TGTGCCAGCAGCCCTATCAGGCTAGCGGGAGACACCGGGGAGCTGTTTTTT.

V is TRBV2 and J is TRBJ2-7; TRBD2 is a possible D gene (5 bases). V lost 8 bases, J lost 4 bases, and 12 bases lay in between. Germline V gene sequence: CDR1 SNHLY, CDR2 FYNNEI. The length of the CDR3 is 12 residues. Written as DNA, the CDR3 is TGTGCCAGCGGACGAGGGAGATACGAGCAGTACTTC. This codes for CASGRGRYEQYF.

CDR3 protein: CASSQDPAGVYNEQFF. The CDR3 DNA reads as TGCGCCAGCAGCCAAGACCCAGCGGGGGTATACAATGAGCAGTTCTTC. The chain combines TRBV4-3 with TRBJ2-1, with 8 bases aligning to TRBD2. The germline V gene has CDR1 LGHNA and CDR2 YSLEER. The CDR3 runs to 16 residues. With 0 bases clipped from V and 4 bases from J, the junction kept 5 bases outside the gene matches.

This clone is a singleton in its sample. The CDR3 sequence is CSASDTSYEQYF. CDR3 coding DNA: TGCAGTGCCAGTGACACGTCCTACGAGCAGTACTTC. The J gene is TRBJ2-7, the V gene TRBV20-1; D is undetermined. Trimming cost V 6 bases and J 1 base, with 10 bases left between them. Germline-derived CDR1 and CDR2 are DFQATT and SNEGSKA (reference sequence). This CDR3 comprises 12 residues.

V gene TRBV27 combines with J gene TRBJ2-7; D possibly matches TRBD1 or TRBD2 (7 bases each). This CDR3 is built from 14 residues. Trimming pared 8 bases from V and 2 bases from J, leaving 16 bases between. The germline V gene has CDR1 MNHEY and CDR2 SMNVEV (reference sequence). This CDR3 is CASGPRGGTYEQYF. DNA for the CDR3: TGTGCCAGCGGTCCCAGGGGGGGAACCTACGAGCAGTACTTC.

The V call is TRBV20-1, the J call TRBJ2-3; 10 nucleotides line up with TRBD1. This CDR3 contains 14 residues. J gave up 5 bases and V 3 bases, and 5 bases lay outside the gene matches. The germline gives CDR1 DFQATT, CDR2 SNEGSKA (reference sequence). CDR3 protein: CSASYGTGVDTQYF. The CDR3, as DNA: TGCAGTGCTAGTTACGGGACAGGGGTAGATACGCAGTATTTT.

This rearrangement joins TRBV15 to TRBJ2-3, with 8 bases matching TRBD2. The CDR3 has 17 residues. CDR1 is LNHNV, CDR2 YYDKDF, per germline (reference sequence). The J segment lost 1 base and the V segment lost 0 bases, leaving 6 bases of the junction unmatched. The CDR3 nucleotides are TGTGCCACCAGCAGAGATCACCCAGCGGGGGGCACAGATACGCAGTATTTT. Translation: CATSRDHPAGGTDTQYF.

The chain uses TRBV2 and TRBJ1-1; D unclear. V dropped 2 bases and J dropped 1 base, with 11 bases sitting between them. This CDR3 contains 15 residues. Germline CDR1 and CDR2: SNHLY and FYNNEI. The CDR3 DNA reads TGTGCCAGCAGTGAAAGGCGGGGAGGGAACACTGAAGCTTTCTTT. It codes for CASSERRGGNTEAFF.

V and J are TRBV9 and TRBJ2-5; D is possibly TRBD1 (6 bases). This CDR3 has 15 amino acids. Trimming took off 1 base at V and 2 bases at J, with 12 bases between the two ends. Per germline, CDR1 SGDLS and CDR2 YYNGEE. The CDR3 nucleotides are TGTGCCAGCAGCGTACAAGGGACAAAACAAGAGACCCAGTACTTC. Translation: CASSVQGTKQETQYF.